Listed here is a single TCR beta chain. Its antigen is unidentified. It was with 60 Vbeta and 13 Jbeta primers that the PCR ran. Using immunoSEQ multiplex PCR, the repertoire was profiled, and TCRdb retains in-frame clones only, with some absent. The top ten clones hold 3.5% to 5% of a sample with 100,000 to 150,000 clones, roughly 82% of them seen once. This specimen comes from a study of cytomegalovirus exposure and HLA in healthy donors. Study findings and constraints: The HLA-A and HLA-B alleles of most subjects were reportedly predicted accurately from TCR beta sequences.

The receptor's source is a male donor in good health and CMV-seropositive. Sequenced input: PBMCs.

CDR3 in DNA: TGCGCCAGCAGCTTGGTTGGTTTAGCGAACACCGGGGAGCTGTTTTTT. It encodes CASSLVGLANTGELFF. The chain employs TRBV5-1 and TRBJ2-2; the D is unclear. Germline CDR1 is SGHRS and CDR2 is YFSETQ. V was trimmed by 0 bases and J by 0 bases, leaving 9 bases between them. CDR3 length: 16 amino acids.